Each of the 2 T cell receptor beta chains below was sequenced from the same sample in a study of blood T cell repertoires in COVID-19. Profiled with immunoSEQ multiplex PCR; TCRdb holds only in-frame clones, not every one. The sample includes 80,000 or so clones, 80% to 95% seen only once; the top ten take roughly 1%. Sequences were obtained from peripheral blood. These receptors were obtained from a woman in her fifties or sixties in a cohort sampled during active COVID-19.

This chain uses TRBV30 with TRBJ1-5; 7 bases fit TRBD1. V trimming: 2 bases; J trimming: 5 bases; junction bases outside the gene matches: 3. In germline, CDR1 is GTSNPN, CDR2 SVGIG (reference sequence). The CDR3 runs 13 residues. The CDR3 bases are TGTGCCTGGAGTAAAACAGGGGATCAGCCCCAGCATTTT. This codes for CAWSKTGDQPQHF.

The genes are TRBV6-5 and TRBJ2-7; 8 nucleotides line up with TRBD1. The CDR3 is 13 residues long. Germline values: CDR1 MNHEY, CDR2 SVGAGI. Trimming removed 5 bases from V and 5 bases from J; junction bases left unmatched: 5. CDR3 coding DNA: TGTGCCAGCAGTCGGACAGGGACCAACGAGCAGTACTTC. Translating gives CASSRTGTNEQYF.